The present TCR beta chain was sequenced within a study of Graves' ophthalmopathy and Graves' hyperthyroidism. There are many counts of this clonotype. Germline CDR1 and CDR2: MDHEN and SYDVKM. Trimming removed 2 bases at V and 7 bases at J, with 11 bases between. The CDR3 has 13 residues. Amplified material comprised TCR beta CDR3 regions derived from RNA transcripts. The first round was an RT-PCR with HTBI primers, and the second round was a multiplex PCR. TCRdb re-called the multiplex PCR reads with MiXCR, one entry per CDR3 protein. The table shows nearly 400,000 distinct CDR3 sequences, with around 20% occurring only once.

This TCR came from a young woman with Graves' ophthalmopathy. Sequenced input: peripheral blood. The V and J genes are TRBV28 and TRBJ1-2, with a weak D call TRBD1 (6 bases). The CDR3: CASSLGTHRGYTF. In DNA form, the CDR3 reads TGTGCCAGCAGTTTAGGGACACATCGTGGCTACACCTTC.